Reported below is one T cell receptor beta chain. The data were produced by immunoSEQ multiplex PCR, yet TCRdb's version contains in-frame clones alone and is incomplete. The sample holds about 150,000 clones, approximately 86% seen once. These data are taken from a study of radiation and T cells in renal cell carcinoma. The CDR3 totals 12 residues. The V gene end was trimmed by 4 bases and the J gene end by 5 bases; junction bases not matched to a gene: 3. The V gene's germline CDR1 is SGDLS and CDR2 YYNGEE. Time point here: blood 4 weeks post-SBRT, at nephrectomy. Stated treatment: 15 Gy SBRT to primary tumor, nephrectomy 4 weeks later.

V gene TRBV9 combines with J gene TRBJ2-7; 7 bases map to TRBD2. This specimen consisted of blood, obtained from a patient whose treatment included radiotherapy and nephrectomy. The source is a woman between 50 and 59 years old with renal cell carcinoma. CDR3 protein: CASSLGLDEQYF. The CDR3 DNA reads as TGTGCCAGCAGCCTTGGACTAGACGAGCAGTACTTC.